This is a list of T cell receptor beta chains from one sample in a study of neurological immune-mediated disorders. From the 5' RACE reads, TCRdb called clonotypes with MiXCR, one entry per CDR3 protein. The sample gives 45,000 to 55,000 distinct CDR3 sequences, approximately 10% of which show up once; around 21% is in the top ten. Sequenced material: PBMCs. The receptors shown here come from a middle-aged woman with HTLV-1-associated myelopathy (HAM/TSP). Both conserved end residues are part of each CDR3. The D gene is left open where the match is weak.

CDR3aa: CASCGGTAEAFF
v_gene: TRBV18
j_gene: TRBJ1-1
d_gene: NA

CDR3aa: CARQGDSGAFF
v_gene: TRBV12-3/TRBV12-4
j_gene: TRBJ1-1
d_gene: TRBD1

CDR3aa: CAISESRGGLTGELFF
v_gene: TRBV10-3
j_gene: TRBJ2-2
d_gene: NA

CDR3aa: CASRAGPQGPTSGANVLTF
v_gene: TRBV2
j_gene: TRBJ2-6
d_gene: NA

CDR3aa: CASSEGENQPQHF
v_gene: TRBV2
j_gene: TRBJ1-5
d_gene: NA

CDR3aa: CASSFNPRETYEQYF
v_gene: TRBV5-5
j_gene: TRBJ2-7
d_gene: NA

CDR3aa: CASSSAGNWQNIQYF
v_gene: TRBV6-6
j_gene: TRBJ2-4
d_gene: NA

CDR3aa: CASSTLRGRFPDEQFF
v_gene: TRBV7-9
j_gene: TRBJ2-1
d_gene: TRBD1

CDR3aa: CASRLPETDTQYF
v_gene: TRBV5-1
j_gene: TRBJ2-3
d_gene: NA

CDR3aa: CASSDRDRLNGEQYF
v_gene: TRBV7-9
j_gene: TRBJ2-7
d_gene: TRBD1

CDR3aa: CASSVSAGQYGYTF
v_gene: TRBV9
j_gene: TRBJ1-2
d_gene: NA

CDR3aa: CATSREGTSLAQYF
v_gene: TRBV15
j_gene: TRBJ2-3
d_gene: NA

CDR3aa: CASSQDDTGPVGGLRHF
v_gene: TRBV4-1
j_gene: TRBJ1-5
d_gene: NA

CDR3aa: CSASERGGDEQFF
v_gene: TRBV20-1
j_gene: TRBJ2-1
d_gene: TRBD2

CDR3aa: CASSQDRSAGANVLTF
v_gene: TRBV4-3
j_gene: TRBJ2-6
d_gene: NA

CDR3aa: CASSGLAPTGERYEQYF
v_gene: TRBV5-1
j_gene: TRBJ2-7
d_gene: TRBD1

CDR3aa: CSARDLGGSATF
v_gene: TRBV20-1
j_gene: TRBJ1-2
d_gene: NA

CDR3aa: CASSQRRGQSYGYTF
v_gene: TRBV12-3/TRBV12-4
j_gene: TRBJ1-2
d_gene: TRBD1

CDR3aa: CAGRENNEQFF
v_gene: TRBV6-2/TRBV6-3
j_gene: TRBJ2-1
d_gene: NA

CDR3aa: CASSFGDTQYF
v_gene: TRBV7-2
j_gene: TRBJ2-3
d_gene: NA

CDR3aa: CASSQPISSGEQFF
v_gene: TRBV4-1
j_gene: TRBJ2-1
d_gene: TRBD2

CDR3aa: CSARGTYEQYF
v_gene: TRBV20-1
j_gene: TRBJ2-7
d_gene: NA

CDR3aa: CASSSDRTYEQYF
v_gene: TRBV5-5
j_gene: TRBJ2-7
d_gene: TRBD1

CDR3aa: CASSRGGTGTGGEKLFF
v_gene: TRBV5-1
j_gene: TRBJ1-4
d_gene: TRBD1

CDR3aa: CSARDLRQGSNSPLHF
v_gene: TRBV20-1
j_gene: TRBJ1-6
d_gene: TRBD1

CDR3aa: CSARDSSGVNDNEQFF
v_gene: TRBV20-1
j_gene: TRBJ2-1
d_gene: TRBD2

CDR3aa: CASSQEVDSPLRF
v_gene: TRBV4-1
j_gene: TRBJ1-6
d_gene: NA